This entry lists 25 T cell receptor beta chains sequenced from one sample in a study of blood T cell repertoires in COVID-19. Repertoires were generated with immunoSEQ multiplex PCR, while TCRdb's copy carries only in-frame clones and drops some. Of approximately 130,000 clones listed, around 80% are singletons. The sequencing input was peripheral blood. These receptors were obtained from a human donor in a cohort sampled during active COVID-19.

This sequence joins TRBV7-9 and TRBJ2-5; 7 nucleotides line up with TRBD1. J gave up 5 bases and V 2 bases, and 8 bases lay outside the gene matches. This CDR3 has 15 amino acids. Germline values: CDR1 SEHNR, CDR2 FQNEAQ (reference sequence). The CDR3 sequence is CASSLSAGRGETQYF. Here the CDR3 DNA reads TGTGCCAGCAGCTTATCGGCCGGCAGGGGGGAGACCCAGTACTTC.

In DNA, the CDR3 is TGCGCCAGCAGCCAAGATGGGGCCACAGGGCTCGGGTGGGTAGCTTTCTTT. Protein: CASSQDGATGLGWVAFF. The V gene is TRBV4-1, the J gene TRBJ1-1; D may be TRBD1 (6 bases). Germline V lookup: CDR1 MGHRA, CDR2 YSYEKL. V was shortened by 0 bases and J by 10 bases, with 24 bases between the two germline ends. The CDR3 consists of 17 residues.

This sequence joins TRBV19 and TRBJ2-1, with TRBD2 identical over 8 bases. Losses at the gene ends were 6 bases for V and 6 bases for J; bases not matched to a gene: 4. There are 13 residues in the CDR3. Germline loops: CDR1 LNHDA, CDR2 SQIVND (reference sequence). The DNA of the CDR3 is TGTGCCAGTAGCGGGGGGGCGAGCAATGAGCAGTTCTTC. It specifies CASSGGASNEQFF.

The rearrangement links TRBV7-9 to TRBJ2-3; 8 bases align to TRBD1. The CDR3 totals 17 residues. V dropped 0 bases and J dropped 1; count of bases not matched to a gene: 6. The V gene's germline CDR1 is SEHNR and CDR2 FQNEAQ (reference sequence). The CDR3 coding sequence is TGTGCCAGCAGCTTAGCTGAGACAGGGGTTGGCACAGATACGCAGTATTTT. It specifies CASSLAETGVGTDTQYF.

Only one count was recorded for this clone. The V and J genes are TRBV7-9 and TRBJ2-3, with 8 bases aligning to TRBD1. Germline CDR1 is SEHNR and CDR2 is FQNEAQ (reference sequence). The CDR3 loop spans 16 amino acids. Germline trimming cut 3 bases from V and 4 bases from J; bases unmatched to any gene: 9. The CDR3 reads CASSFLPGGGPDTQYF. The DNA of the CDR3 is TGTGCCAGCAGCTTCCTCCCAGGGGGCGGCCCAGATACGCAGTATTTT.

The chain has TRBV11-2 and TRBJ1-6; possibly TRBD1 for D (5 bases). Germline V CDR1 and CDR2: SGHAT, FQNNGV. CDR3 length: 15 residues. The V end lost 1 base, the J end lost 16 bases, and 20 bases lay between the germline ends. The CDR3 loop is CASSLGEAARGGLHF. The DNA for the CDR3 is TGTGCCAGCAGCTTAGGGGAGGCCGCCCGGGGGGGACTCCACTTT.

This chain joins TRBV18 and TRBJ1-5; 9 bases are shared with TRBD1. From germline, CDR1 is KGHSH and CDR2 LQKENI. The CDR3 is 15 residues long. The V and J ends lost 6 bases and 2 bases, in that order; junction bases with no gene match: 5. The CDR3 bases are TGTGCCAGCTCCGCACGGACAGGGGGCAATCAGCCCCAGCATTTT. This translates into CASSARTGGNQPQHF.

The chain couples TRBV30 to TRBJ2-1, with TRBD2 identical over 7 bases. With 0 bases clipped from V and 4 bases from J, the junction kept 3 bases outside the gene matches. The CDR3 is 14 residues long. Germline V CDR1 and CDR2: GTSNPN, SVGIG (reference sequence). CDR3 loop: CAWSVGGGYNEQFF. In nucleotides, the CDR3 is TGTGCCTGGAGTGTCGGCGGGGGTTACAATGAGCAGTTCTTC.

This chain uses TRBV28 with TRBJ2-5, with D unclear. CDR3 length: 11 residues. The germline V gene encodes CDR1 MDHEN and CDR2 SYDVKM. V gave up 6 bases and J gave up 7 bases, with 9 bases separating them. The CDR3 region is CASRTAGTQYF. CDR3 nucleotides: TGTGCCAGCAGAACAGCCGGGACCCAGTACTTC.

V gene TRBV18 combines with J gene TRBJ1-1; TRBD1 matches 8 bases. Per the germline V gene, CDR1 is KGHSH and CDR2 is LQKENI. J was trimmed by 1 base and V by 6 bases; bases with no gene match: 7. The CDR3 runs to 15 residues. The CDR3 sequence: CASSLGTGSNTEAFF. CDR3 coding DNA: TGTGCCAGCTCCCTCGGGACAGGATCGAACACTGAAGCTTTCTTT.

The table lists this clone with a count of one. This sequence joins TRBV10-2 and TRBJ1-1; no clear D. Germline V gene lookup returns CDR1 WSHSY and CDR2 SAAADI. The ends were cut back, 5 bases at V and 2 bases at J, with 12 bases in the middle. CDR3 size: 14 residues. The CDR3 spells CASSRPGYNTEAFF. CDR3 coding DNA: TGCGCCAGCAGTCGACCGGGATACAACACTGAAGCTTTCTTT.

The V gene is TRBV6-5, the J gene TRBJ2-2, with D unclear. Between the trimmed V and J ends, which lost 9 bases and 5 bases, there was a span of 10 bases. Germline V gene data show CDR1 as MNHEY and CDR2 as SVGAGI. This CDR3 is built from 12 residues. CDR3 protein: CARRSRTGELFF. The CDR3 coding sequence is TGTGCCAGAAGATCCAGAACCGGGGAGCTGTTTTTT.

This chain connects TRBV18 to TRBJ1-1, with 7 bases that match TRBD1. Germline CDR1 reads KGHSH; CDR2 reads LQKENI. The CDR3 runs 14 residues. After removal of 10 bases from V and 0 bases from J, the junction contained 8 bases not matched to a gene. The CDR3 loop reads CATTEDRMNTEAFF. The CDR3 DNA is TGTGCCACCACCGAGGACAGGATGAACACTGAAGCTTTCTTT.

The rearrangement links TRBV4-2 to TRBJ2-3, with 13 bases identical to TRBD2. Germline lookup yields CDR1 LGHNA and CDR2 YNFKEQ. J lost 7 bases, V lost 1 base, and 8 bases had no gene match. The CDR3 totals 17 residues. CDR3 residues: CASSQGRTSGGQNTQYF. The DNA of the CDR3 is TGTGCCAGCAGCCAAGGAAGGACTAGCGGGGGTCAAAATACGCAGTATTTT.

This chain uses TRBV6-5 with TRBJ2-5; D possibly corresponds to TRBD2 (7 bases). The CDR3 runs to 15 residues. V was pared by 8 bases and J by 7 bases, with 23 bases between. Per germline, CDR1 MNHEY and CDR2 SVGAGI. This CDR3 reads CASGPGRGGRGTQYF. The CDR3 region has the DNA TGTGCCAGCGGCCCGGGAAGGGGGGGCCGGGGGACCCAGTACTTC.

This clone has just one count. The chain is built from TRBV6-2 or TRBV6-3 and TRBJ2-5, with D hard to call. With 0 bases removed from V and 3 bases from J, the gap between germline ends came to 8 bases. Germline-derived CDR1 and CDR2 are MNHEY and SVGEGT. The CDR3 consists of 14 residues. The CDR3 loop is CASSYSGFEETQYF. The CDR3 DNA sequence: TGTGCCAGCAGTTACTCGGGCTTTGAAGAGACCCAGTACTTC.

The chain couples TRBV5-1 to TRBJ2-7; 9 nucleotides line up with TRBD1. Germline CDR1 and CDR2: SGHRS and YFSETQ. This CDR3 comprises 14 residues. V lost 6 bases and J lost 1; bases outside the gene matches: 5. For the CDR3, the DNA is TGCGCCAGCAAAGGGACAGGGAGTTCCTACGAGCAGTACTTC. Encoded protein: CASKGTGSSYEQYF.

The chain couples TRBV6-5 to TRBJ1-1, with D possibly TRBD1 on 5 matching bases. The length of the CDR3 is 13 residues. V was trimmed by 4 bases and J by 3 bases, leaving 9 bases between them. Germline CDR1 reads MNHEY; CDR2 reads SVGAGI. The CDR3 bases are TGTGCCAGCAGTTCCGCAGGGTACACTGAAGCTTTCTTT. The encoded protein is CASSSAGYTEAFF.

This chain connects TRBV13 to TRBJ2-3, with TRBD2 identical over 7 bases. The CDR3 covers 16 residues. Germline trimming cut 5 bases from V and 4 bases from J; bases unmatched to any gene: 12. Germline V gives CDR1 PRHDT, CDR2 FYEKMQ (reference sequence). CDR3 sequence (DNA): TGTGCCAGCAGCCACGGGCGGGGGAGGGTTCCAGATACGCAGTATTTT. It codes for CASSHGRGRVPDTQYF.

The chain links TRBV5-8 to TRBJ1-3; D remains ambiguous. Germline V CDR1 and CDR2: SGHTS, YDEGEE. Trimming shortened V by 2 bases and J by 2 bases, and 8 bases separated the two germline ends. This CDR3 region has 14 residues. CDR3: CASSFQIAGNTIYF. CDR3 sequence (DNA): TGTGCCAGCAGCTTTCAAATAGCTGGAAACACCATATATTTT.

There are a few counts of this clone. The gene calls are TRBV29-1 and TRBJ2-7, with D possibly matching TRBD1 (6 bases). With 7 bases removed from V and 7 bases from J, the gap between germline ends came to 14 bases. Germline V gene lookup returns CDR1 SQVTM and CDR2 ANQGSEA. The CDR3 covers 11 residues. Written as DNA, the CDR3 is TGCAGCGGGGGGACACCGGCGGAGCAGTACTTC. It yields the protein CSGGTPAEQYF.

The chain has TRBV6-6 and TRBJ2-5, with 7 bases identical to TRBD2. V trimming: 1 base; J trimming: 5 bases; junction bases outside the gene matches: 4. The CDR3 runs 14 residues. The V gene's germline CDR1 is MNHNY and CDR2 SVGAGI (reference sequence). The CDR3 DNA reads as TGTGCCAGCAGTTACTGGGGGGGTACGGAGACCCAGTACTTC. Its translation is CASSYWGGTETQYF.

The chain links TRBV7-2 to TRBJ2-1, with 9 bases identical to TRBD2. V dropped 3 bases and J dropped 1; count of bases not matched to a gene: 4. Germline assignment: CDR1 SGHTA and CDR2 FQGNSA. The CDR3 loop spans 16 amino acids. The CDR3 DNA is TGTGCCAGCAGCTTCGCGGGGGGGCCGTCCTACAATGAGCAGTTCTTC. Its protein is CASSFAGGPSYNEQFF.

The rearrangement joins TRBV2 to TRBJ1-5, with 7 bases lining up with TRBD1. This CDR3 is 15 amino acids long. The germline gives CDR1 SNHLY, CDR2 FYNNEI. The junction had 15 bases not matched to a gene; V was cut back by 5 bases and J by 11 bases. CDR3 sequence (DNA): TGTGCCAGCAGTCCGACCCGACAGGGCAGCGTGGCCCAGCATTTT. Translation: CASSPTRQGSVAQHF.

V gene TRBV28 combines with J gene TRBJ2-7; a possible D gene is TRBD2 (7 bases). This CDR3 spans 17 amino acids. The germline gives CDR1 MDHEN, CDR2 SYDVKM. Trimming pared 5 bases from V and 3 bases from J, leaving 23 bases between. The CDR3 spells CASSLSTFRGGGYEQYF. CDR3 in DNA: TGTGCCAGCAGTCTATCCACGTTCAGGGGAGGGGGCTACGAGCAGTACTTC. The full variable domain, in which reference TRBV28 and TRBJ2-7 provide the parts outside the CDR3, is DVKVTQSSRYLVKRTGEKVFLECVQDMDHENMFWYRQDPGLGLRLIYFSYDVKMKEKGDIPEGYSVSREKKERFSLILESASTNQTSMYLCASSLSTFRGGGYEQYFGPGTRLTVT.